These 7 T cell receptor beta chains were sequenced from one sample in a study of blood T cell repertoires in COVID-19. Sequencing was performed with immunoSEQ multiplex PCR; in TCRdb, only in-frame clones are kept and a portion is missing. This table has 90,000 to 100,000 clones, 84% appearing once. Sequencing input: peripheral blood. These receptors came from a man in his 70s with active or convalescent COVID-19.

The rearrangement joins TRBV7-2 to TRBJ1-2; 7 bases line up with TRBD1. The V gene's germline CDR1 is SGHTA and CDR2 FQGNSA. V lost 1 base, J lost 7 bases, and 6 bases stayed unmatched. This CDR3 is 14 amino acids long. CDR3 sequence: CASSLVQGNGGYTF. CDR3 DNA sequence: TGTGCCAGCAGCTTAGTACAGGGGAATGGTGGCTACACCTTC.

This sequence joins TRBV24-1 and TRBJ2-1, with D possibly matching TRBD2 (5 bases). V shed 5 bases and J shed 4 bases, with 8 bases lying between them. This CDR3 is 13 amino acids long. CDR1 is KGHDR, CDR2 SFDVKD, per germline. CDR3 amino acids: CATSAGKYNEQFF. In nucleotides, the CDR3 is TGTGCCACCAGTGCGGGGAAATACAATGAGCAGTTCTTC.

The chain combines TRBV3-1 (or the pseudogene TRBV3-2) with TRBJ1-6; D possibly corresponds to TRBD1 (5 bases). The V end lost 0 bases, the J end lost 7 bases, and 10 bases lay between the germline ends. The V gene's germline CDR1 is LGHDT and CDR2 YNNKEL (reference sequence). This CDR3 is 15 amino acids long. CDR3 sequence: CASSQELGGNSPLHF. Written as DNA, the CDR3 is TGTGCCAGCAGCCAAGAGTTGGGGGGAAATTCACCCCTCCACTTT.

This clone showed up just a few times. This sequence joins TRBV18 and TRBJ1-2, with D possibly being TRBD1 (5 bases). With 8 bases removed from V and 6 bases from J, the gap between germline ends came to 16 bases. The length of the CDR3 is 13 residues. Germline values: CDR1 KGHSH, CDR2 LQKENI. The CDR3 sequence: CASVWGLTDGYTF. CDR3 DNA sequence: TGTGCCAGCGTTTGGGGACTCACTGATGGCTACACCTTC.

The chain couples TRBV3-1 (or the pseudogene TRBV3-2) to TRBJ1-1; no firm D call. The CDR3 has 14 amino acids. The germline CDR1 and CDR2 sequences are LGHDT and YNNKEL (reference sequence). V was trimmed by 4 bases and J by 1 base, leaving 10 bases between them. In DNA, the CDR3 is TGTGCCAGCAGCCCCTATTCCGGGAACACTGAAGCTTTCTTT. This codes for CASSPYSGNTEAFF.

This chain joins TRBV3-1 (or the pseudogene TRBV3-2) and TRBJ2-5; TRBD2 agrees at 13 bases. This CDR3 region has 18 residues. The germline V gene encodes CDR1 LGHDT and CDR2 YNNKEL (reference sequence). V lost 4 bases and J lost 1; bases outside the gene matches: 9. Written as DNA, the CDR3 is TGTGCCAGCAGCCGCAGGGGTCGGACTAGCGGGGGCCAAGAGACCCAGTACTTC. This encodes CASSRRGRTSGGQETQYF.

This chain connects TRBV10-3 to TRBJ1-6; D possibly corresponds to TRBD1 (6 bases). The CDR3 loop spans 13 amino acids. CDR1 is ENHRY, CDR2 SYGVKD, per germline. Between the trimmed V and J ends, which lost 5 bases and 10 bases, there was a span of 12 bases. The CDR3 sequence: CAISNNRDSPLHF. The CDR3 region has the DNA TGTGCCATCAGTAATAACAGGGACTCACCCCTCCACTTT.